These T cell receptor beta chains were read from a single sample in a study of shared clonotypes between healthy human individuals. TCRdb's copy holds only in-frame clones and misses some; the assay was immunoSEQ multiplex PCR. The sample includes around 1.6 million clones, approximately 98% of them seen just once. The sample consisted of naive CD4+ T cells sorted from blood. These receptors came from a man aged 30 to 45 in good health. Each CDR3 is given with its conserved first and last residue. A D gene is named only where the DNA matches it firmly.

v_gene,j_gene,d_gene,CDR3aa
TRBV19,TRBJ1-2,NA,CASSMGRGYGYTF
TRBV5-1,TRBJ2-7,NA,CASSLRGVPYEQYF
TRBV28,TRBJ2-3,TRBD2,CASRRAGGSTDTQYF
TRBV28,TRBJ1-2,NA,CASTQGPYGYTF
TRBV28,TRBJ2-7,NA,CASRKIVPYEQYF
TRBV25-1,TRBJ2-2,NA,CASSEVGTYTGELFF
TRBV5-4,TRBJ2-5,TRBD2,CASRLKREYPQETQYF
TRBV7-2,TRBJ2-1,TRBD2,CASSLGSWAGEGEQFF
TRBV2,TRBJ2-5,NA,CASSEIQGQQETQYF
TRBV19,TRBJ1-3,NA,CASMITQGLKTGNTIYF
TRBV2,TRBJ2-7,NA,CASGRDLSSYEQYF
TRBV19,TRBJ1-4,NA,CASSTEREEKLFF
TRBV6-1,TRBJ2-7,NA,CASREAEQYF
TRBV23-1,TRBJ2-1,TRBD2,CAPIAGLPKGSGRYNEQFF
TRBV5-1,TRBJ2-5,NA,CASSASAPDQETQYF
TRBV18,TRBJ2-5,TRBD2,CASSPLTSGRGETQYF
TRBV7-8,TRBJ2-1,NA,CASSLTEQFF
TRBV9,TRBJ2-1,TRBD1,CASSVLGTDYNEQFF
TRBV29-1,TRBJ2-7,NA,CSVGRGSSLYEQYF
TRBV18,TRBJ2-3,NA,CASSPPNLSRGDTQYF
TRBV25-1,TRBJ2-7,NA,CASSEVRGYEQYF
TRBV29-1,TRBJ2-7,TRBD2,CSAQRGTRSSYEQYF
TRBV7-9,TRBJ2-7,TRBD2,CASSLVLAEQTESF
TRBV5-4,TRBJ2-7,NA,CASSFGSSYEQYF
TRBV2,TRBJ2-5,TRBD2,CASSVIAGVDETQYF
TRBV5-1,TRBJ2-7,TRBD1,CASSEGQPSYEQYF
TRBV7-9,TRBJ2-2,NA,CANSQTVTGELFF
TRBV7-9,TRBJ1-2,NA,CASRKIGRSSYGYTF
TRBV30,TRBJ2-7,TRBD1,CAWSRTGFDEQYF
TRBV5-1,TRBJ2-5,NA,CASSQQGFQETQYF
TRBV15,TRBJ2-3,NA,CATSRDQQGDTQYF
TRBV29-1,TRBJ2-7,TRBD2,CSVARGTDEQYF
TRBV5-4,TRBJ2-1,TRBD1,CASSFEGANNEQFF
TRBV5-1,TRBJ2-2,NA,CASSLELGSGELFF
TRBV5-1,TRBJ2-7,NA,CASSEQGFYEQYF
TRBV7-2,TRBJ2-3,NA,CASSSTPPSSTDTQYF
TRBV11-2,TRBJ2-1,NA,CASSFGRQAHEQFF
TRBV6-6,TRBJ2-4,NA,CASSIEGVGIQYF
TRBV14,TRBJ2-7,NA,CASSQDRFWGSSYEQYF
TRBV4-2,TRBJ2-3,NA,CASSQDHGTDTQYF
TRBV18,TRBJ1-5,NA,CASSPLFRDGDQPQHF
TRBV11-2,TRBJ2-1,NA,CASSPRVRYNEQFF
TRBV5-1,TRBJ2-7,TRBD2,CASQASGYYEQYF
TRBV5-4,TRBJ2-5,TRBD1,CASSLRTGSEETQYF
TRBV27,TRBJ2-7,NA,CASSLRQGPNYEQYF
TRBV5-1,TRBJ2-2,TRBD1,CASSLPQGANTGELFF
TRBV5-1,TRBJ2-5,NA,CASRSGQETQYF
TRBV30,TRBJ1-1,NA,CAWSVPAGVTEAFF
TRBV2,TRBJ2-7,NA,CASSEFGVMSYEQYF
TRBV6-1,TRBJ1-2,NA,CASSEVGYTF
TRBV7-2,TRBJ2-5,TRBD2,CASSMGTRYSQETQYF
TRBV6-5,TRBJ2-7,NA,CASSYSGGPYEQYF
TRBV6-4,TRBJ2-2,TRBD2,CASSPTSGRGTGELFF
TRBV7-3,TRBJ1-2,NA,CASRSHGQGLNGYTF